Shown below are 5 T cell receptor beta chains from a single sample sequenced in a study of blood T cell repertoires in COVID-19. Sequenced by immunoSEQ multiplex PCR; TCRdb stores in-frame clones only, minus some. The sample yields about 80,000 clones, 84% seen once. The material sequenced was peripheral blood. Receptors originate from a middle-aged man with acute or convalescent COVID-19.

The chain uses TRBV7-9 and TRBJ1-3; 7 bases match TRBD1. Germline assignment: CDR1 SEHNR and CDR2 FQNEAQ (reference sequence). This CDR3 has 17 amino acids. With V trimmed by 6 bases and J by 2 bases, 13 bases remained unmatched. The DNA for the CDR3 is TGTGCCAGCAGGGGGGACAGAGCCTCGAGTGCTGGAAACACCATATATTTT. Translation: CASRGDRASSAGNTIYF. Full variable domain (remainder filled in from reference TRBV7-9 and TRBJ1-3): DTGVSQNPRHKITKRGQNVTFRCDPISEHNRLYWYRQTLGQGPEFLTYFQNEAQLEKSRLLSDRFSAERPKGSFSTLEIQRTEQGDSAMYLCASRGDRASSAGNTIYFGEGSWLTVV.

This CDR3 reads CASSSQDNNSPLHF. The CDR3 nucleotides read TGCGCCAGCAGCTCCCAGGATAATAATTCACCCCTCCACTTT. The rearrangement uses TRBV5-1 and TRBJ1-6; the D is unclear. The CDR3 has 14 residues. The V end was cut by 3 bases, the J end by 5 bases, with 9 bases between. Germline assignment: CDR1 SGHRS and CDR2 YFSETQ.

On this clone itself: This CDR3 is also generated by other DNA sequences in the sample. This chain connects TRBV7-7 to TRBJ2-1; 9 positions agree with TRBD1. From germline, CDR1 is SSHAT and CDR2 FNYEAQ (reference sequence). The V and J ends lost 5 bases and 2 bases, in that order; junction bases with no gene match: 4. The length of the CDR3 is 15 residues. This chain's CDR3 is CASSEGQGPYNEQFF. The CDR3 DNA follows: TGTGCCAGCAGCGAGGGACAGGGTCCCTACAATGAGCAGTTCTTC.

This rearrangement joins TRBV25-1 to TRBJ2-1; no clear D. Germline V CDR1 and CDR2: MGHDK, SYGVNS. This CDR3 comprises 11 residues. Trimming stripped 5 bases from V and 8 bases from J, with 7 bases between. The CDR3 sequence: CASSPLDEQFF. CDR3 bases: TGTGCCAGCAGTCCATTAGATGAGCAGTTCTTC.

The CDR3 nucleotides read TGCGCCAGCAGGTGGGGACAGGGTCGAGAAAAACTGTTTTTT. Translation gives CASRWGQGREKLFF. V and J are TRBV5-1 and TRBJ1-4; 9 bases are shared with TRBD1. Trimming at V came to 5 bases and at J to 8 bases, leaving 7 bases not matched to a gene. CDR1 SGHRS and CDR2 YFSETQ come from the germline V gene. The CDR3 runs to 14 residues.